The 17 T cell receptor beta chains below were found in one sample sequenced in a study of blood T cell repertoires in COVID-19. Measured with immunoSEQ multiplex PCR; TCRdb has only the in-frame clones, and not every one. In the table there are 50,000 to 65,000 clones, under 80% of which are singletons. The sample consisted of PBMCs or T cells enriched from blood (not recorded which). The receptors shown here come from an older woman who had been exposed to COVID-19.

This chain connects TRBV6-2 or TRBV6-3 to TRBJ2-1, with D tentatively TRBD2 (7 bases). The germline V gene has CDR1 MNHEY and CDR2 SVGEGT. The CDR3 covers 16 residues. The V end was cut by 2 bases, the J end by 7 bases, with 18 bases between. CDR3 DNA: TGTGCCAGCAGTTACCCGGTTGGGGGGGCTCAGAATGAGCAGTTCTTC. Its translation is CASSYPVGGAQNEQFF.

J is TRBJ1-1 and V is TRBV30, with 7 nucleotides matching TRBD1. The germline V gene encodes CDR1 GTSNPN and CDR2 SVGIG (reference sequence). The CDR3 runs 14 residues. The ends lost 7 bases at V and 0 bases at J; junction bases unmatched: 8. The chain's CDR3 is CAYSLDRMNTEAFF. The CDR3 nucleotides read TGTGCCTACTCCTTGGACAGGATGAACACTGAAGCTTTCTTT.

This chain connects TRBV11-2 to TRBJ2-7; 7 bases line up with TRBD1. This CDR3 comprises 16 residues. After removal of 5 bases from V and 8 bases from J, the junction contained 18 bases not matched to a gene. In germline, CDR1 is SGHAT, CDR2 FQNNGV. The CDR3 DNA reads TGTGCCAGCAGCGAGGGGGCTTCGGTTAGGGGTGGGAAGCAGTACTTC. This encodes CASSEGASVRGGKQYF.

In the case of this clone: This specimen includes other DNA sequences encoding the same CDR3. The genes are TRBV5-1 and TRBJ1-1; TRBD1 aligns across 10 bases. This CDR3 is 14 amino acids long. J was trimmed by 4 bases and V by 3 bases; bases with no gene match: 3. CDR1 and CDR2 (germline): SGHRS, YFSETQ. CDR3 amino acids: CASSSGQGGTEAFF. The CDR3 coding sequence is TGCGCCAGCAGCTCAGGACAGGGGGGCACTGAAGCTTTCTTT. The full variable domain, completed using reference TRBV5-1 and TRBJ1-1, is KAGVTQTPRYLIKTRGQQVTLSCSPISGHRSVSWYQQTPGQGLQFLFEYFSETQRNKGNFPGRFSGRQFSNSRSEMNVSTLELGDSALYLCASSSGQGGTEAFFGQGTRLTVV.

CDR3 amino acids: CASSVAGGQGYEQYF. The CDR3 region has the DNA TGTGCCAGCAGCGTAGCCGGCGGACAGGGCTACGAGCAGTACTTC. V and J are TRBV9 and TRBJ2-7, with 8 bases identical to TRBD1. Germline-derived CDR1 and CDR2 are SGDLS and YYNGEE. This CDR3 has 15 amino acids. The J segment lost 3 bases and the V segment lost 0 bases, leaving 5 bases of the junction unmatched.

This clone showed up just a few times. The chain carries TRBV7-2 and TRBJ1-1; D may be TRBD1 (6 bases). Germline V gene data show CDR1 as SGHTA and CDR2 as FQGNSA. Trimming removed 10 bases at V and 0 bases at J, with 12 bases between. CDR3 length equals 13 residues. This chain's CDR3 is CATAGGLNTEAFF. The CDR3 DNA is TGTGCCACCGCGGGGGGGCTGAACACTGAAGCTTTCTTT.

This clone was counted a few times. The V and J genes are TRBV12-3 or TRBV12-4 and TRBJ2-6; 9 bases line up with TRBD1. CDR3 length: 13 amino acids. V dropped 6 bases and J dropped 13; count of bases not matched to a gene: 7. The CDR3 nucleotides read TGTGCCAGCAGCACGGGACAGGGAGAAGTCCTGACTTTC. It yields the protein CASSTGQGEVLTF.

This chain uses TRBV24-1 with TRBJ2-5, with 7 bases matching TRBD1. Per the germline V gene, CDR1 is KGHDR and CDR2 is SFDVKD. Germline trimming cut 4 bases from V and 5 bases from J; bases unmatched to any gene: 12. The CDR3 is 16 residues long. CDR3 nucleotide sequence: TGTGCCACCAGTGACGGAAGGGGGCTGATAGGGGAGACCCAGTACTTC. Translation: CATSDGRGLIGETQYF.

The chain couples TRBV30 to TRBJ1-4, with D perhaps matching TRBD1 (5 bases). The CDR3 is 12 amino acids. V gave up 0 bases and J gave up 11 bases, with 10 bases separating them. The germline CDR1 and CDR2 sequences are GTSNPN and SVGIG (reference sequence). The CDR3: CAWSVAEGKLFF. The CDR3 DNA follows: TGTGCCTGGAGTGTCGCGGAGGGGAAACTGTTTTTT.

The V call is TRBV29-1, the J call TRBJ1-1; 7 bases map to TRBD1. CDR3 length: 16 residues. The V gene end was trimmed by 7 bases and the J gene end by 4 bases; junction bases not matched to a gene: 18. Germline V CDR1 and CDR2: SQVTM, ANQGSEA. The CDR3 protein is CSASQGKLVMGTEAFF. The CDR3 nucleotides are TGCAGCGCCTCACAGGGGAAACTGGTAATGGGCACTGAAGCTTTCTTT.

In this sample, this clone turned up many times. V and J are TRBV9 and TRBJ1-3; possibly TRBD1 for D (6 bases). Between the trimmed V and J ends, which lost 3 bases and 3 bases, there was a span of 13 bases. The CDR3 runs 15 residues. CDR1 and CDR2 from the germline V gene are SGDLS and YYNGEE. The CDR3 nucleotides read TGTGCCAGCAGCGACAGGGACGGTTTTGGAAACACCATATATTTT. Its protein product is CASSDRDGFGNTIYF.

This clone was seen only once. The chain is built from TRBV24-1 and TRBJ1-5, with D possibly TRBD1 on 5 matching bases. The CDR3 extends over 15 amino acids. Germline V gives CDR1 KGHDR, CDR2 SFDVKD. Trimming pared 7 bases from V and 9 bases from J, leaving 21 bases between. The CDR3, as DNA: TGTGCCACCAGGAACAGGCACCGAAGCAGATCGCCCCAGCATTTT. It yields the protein CATRNRHRSRSPQHF.

The CDR3 nucleotides are TGTGCCAGCACAGGGGGGCAGACGTACGAGCAGTACTTC. Its protein product is CASTGGQTYEQYF. This chain joins TRBV28 and TRBJ2-7; maybe TRBD1 (7 bases). V lost 7 bases to trimming and J lost 4 bases, with 14 bases between them. Germline loops: CDR1 MDHEN, CDR2 SYDVKM. The CDR3 extends over 13 amino acids.

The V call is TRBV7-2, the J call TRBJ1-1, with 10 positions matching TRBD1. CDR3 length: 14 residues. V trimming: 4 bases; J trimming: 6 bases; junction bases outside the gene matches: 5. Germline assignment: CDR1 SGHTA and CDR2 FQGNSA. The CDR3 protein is CASSSTGGAAEAFF. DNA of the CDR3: TGTGCCAGCAGCTCGACAGGGGGCGCTGCTGAAGCTTTCTTT.

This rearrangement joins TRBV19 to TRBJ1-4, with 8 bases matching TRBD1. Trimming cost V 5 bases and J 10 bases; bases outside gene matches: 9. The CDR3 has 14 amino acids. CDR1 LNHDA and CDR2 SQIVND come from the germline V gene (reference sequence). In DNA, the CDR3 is TGTGCCAGTAGTCCCGGGGACAGGTCGGGAAAACTGTTTTTT. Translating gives CASSPGDRSGKLFF.

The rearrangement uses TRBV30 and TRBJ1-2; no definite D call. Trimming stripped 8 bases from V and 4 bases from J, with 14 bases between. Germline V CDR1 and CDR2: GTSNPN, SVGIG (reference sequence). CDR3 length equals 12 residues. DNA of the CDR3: TGTGCCGGCGGGGTTTTTGGCTATGGCTACACCTTC. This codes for CAGGVFGYGYTF. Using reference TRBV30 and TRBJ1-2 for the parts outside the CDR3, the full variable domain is SQTIHQWPATLVQPVGSPLSLECTVEGTSNPNLYWYRQAAGRGLQLLFYSVGIGQISSEVPQNLSASRPQDRQFILSSKKLLLSDSGFYLCAGGVFGYGYTFGSGTRLTVV.

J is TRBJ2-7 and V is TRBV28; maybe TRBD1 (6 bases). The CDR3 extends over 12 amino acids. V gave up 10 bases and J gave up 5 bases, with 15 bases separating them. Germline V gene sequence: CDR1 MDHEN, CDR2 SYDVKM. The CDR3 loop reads CATNGGGDEQYF. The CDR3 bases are TGTGCCACCAATGGGGGCGGCGACGAGCAGTACTTC.